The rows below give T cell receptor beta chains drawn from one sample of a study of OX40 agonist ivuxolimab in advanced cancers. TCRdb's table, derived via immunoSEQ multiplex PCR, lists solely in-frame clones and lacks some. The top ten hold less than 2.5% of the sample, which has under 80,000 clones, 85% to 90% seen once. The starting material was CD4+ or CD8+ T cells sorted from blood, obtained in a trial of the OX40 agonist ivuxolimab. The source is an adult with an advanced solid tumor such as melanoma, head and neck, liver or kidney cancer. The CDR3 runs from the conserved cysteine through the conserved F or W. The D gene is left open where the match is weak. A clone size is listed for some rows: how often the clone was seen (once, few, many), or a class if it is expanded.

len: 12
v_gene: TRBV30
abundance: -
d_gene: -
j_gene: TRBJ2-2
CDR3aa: CACQANTGELFF
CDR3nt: TGTGCCTGCCAAGCGAACACCGGGGAGCTGTTTTTT

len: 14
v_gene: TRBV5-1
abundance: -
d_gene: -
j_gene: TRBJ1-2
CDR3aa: CASSLESSNYGYTF
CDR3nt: TGCGCCAGCAGCTTGGAGAGTTCGAACTATGGCTACACCTTC

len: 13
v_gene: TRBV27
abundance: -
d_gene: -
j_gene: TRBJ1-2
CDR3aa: CASSLSLGGGYTF
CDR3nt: TGTGCCAGCAGTTTATCCCTCGGGGGTGGCTACACCTTC

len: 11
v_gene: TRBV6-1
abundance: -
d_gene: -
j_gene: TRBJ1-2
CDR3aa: CASSTGYGYTF
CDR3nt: TGTGCCAGCAGTACGGGCTATGGCTACACCTTC

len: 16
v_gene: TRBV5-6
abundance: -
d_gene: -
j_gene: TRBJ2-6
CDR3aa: CASSLVFNSGANVLTF
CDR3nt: TGTGCCAGCAGCTTGGTATTCAACTCTGGGGCCAACGTCCTGACTTTC

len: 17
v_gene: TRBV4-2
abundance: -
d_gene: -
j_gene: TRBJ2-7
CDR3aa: CASSQDESTLSSYEQYF
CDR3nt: TGTGCCAGCAGCCAAGATGAGAGTACGCTAAGCTCCTACGAGCAGTACTTC

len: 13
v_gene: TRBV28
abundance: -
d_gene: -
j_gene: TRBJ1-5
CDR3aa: CASSFEGVQPQHF
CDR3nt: TGTGCCAGCAGTTTCGAAGGGGTTCAGCCCCAGCATTTT

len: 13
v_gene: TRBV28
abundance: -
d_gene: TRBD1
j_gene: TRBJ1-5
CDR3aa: CATNDRGNQPQHF
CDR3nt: TGTGCCACCAATGACAGGGGAAATCAGCCCCAGCATTTT

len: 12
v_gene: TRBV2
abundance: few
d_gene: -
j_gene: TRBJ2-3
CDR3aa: CASRNFMGTQYF
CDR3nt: TGTGCCAGCAGGAACTTCATGGGTACGCAGTATTTT

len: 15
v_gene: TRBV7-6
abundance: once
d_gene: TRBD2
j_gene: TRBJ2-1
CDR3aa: CASSLSGGVSNEQFF
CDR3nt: TGTGCCAGCAGCTTAAGCGGGGGGGTCAGCAATGAGCAGTTCTTC

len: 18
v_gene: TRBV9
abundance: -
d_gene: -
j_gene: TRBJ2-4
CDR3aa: CASSAGAGGQIAKNIQYF
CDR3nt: TGTGCCAGCAGCGCCGGGGCGGGGGGACAGATTGCCAAAAACATTCAGTACTTC

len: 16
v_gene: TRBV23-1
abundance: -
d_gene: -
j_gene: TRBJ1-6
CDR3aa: CASSHLPGVWNSPLHF
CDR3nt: TGCGCCAGCAGTCACCTACCGGGGGTTTGGAATTCACCCCTCCACTTT

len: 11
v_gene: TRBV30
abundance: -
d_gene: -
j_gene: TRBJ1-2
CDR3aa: CAWIRVGGYTF
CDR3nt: TGTGCCTGGATCAGGGTTGGTGGCTACACCTTC

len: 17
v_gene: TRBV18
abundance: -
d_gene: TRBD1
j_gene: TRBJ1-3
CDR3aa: CASSPGTGLLSGNTIYF
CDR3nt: TGTGCCAGCTCACCAGGGACAGGACTTCTCTCTGGAAACACCATATATTTT

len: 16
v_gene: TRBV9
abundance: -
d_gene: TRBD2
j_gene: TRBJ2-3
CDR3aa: CASSVSGIANTDTQYF
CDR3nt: TGTGCCAGCAGCGTTAGCGGGATTGCCAACACAGATACGCAGTATTTT

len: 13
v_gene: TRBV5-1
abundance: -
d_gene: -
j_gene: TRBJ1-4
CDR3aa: CASSRYANEKLFF
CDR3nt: TGCGCCAGCAGCCGCTATGCTAATGAAAAACTGTTTTTT

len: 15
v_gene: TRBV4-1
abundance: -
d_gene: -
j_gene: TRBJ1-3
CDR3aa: CASSQEGGRWDTIYF
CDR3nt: TGCGCCAGCAGCCAAGAAGGGGGGCGGTGGGACACCATATATTTT

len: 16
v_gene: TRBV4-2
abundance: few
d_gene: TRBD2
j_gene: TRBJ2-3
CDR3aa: CASSQAPAGGPDTQYF
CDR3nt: TGTGCCAGCAGCCAAGCCCCAGCGGGGGGTCCTGATACGCAGTATTTT

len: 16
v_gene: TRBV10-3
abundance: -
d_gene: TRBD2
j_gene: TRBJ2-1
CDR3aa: CAISVTSGSSGNEQFF
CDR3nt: TGTGCCATCAGTGTAACTAGCGGGAGCTCCGGCAATGAGCAGTTCTTC

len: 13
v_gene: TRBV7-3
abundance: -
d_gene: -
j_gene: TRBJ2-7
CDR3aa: CASSFPGNDEQYF
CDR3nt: TGTGCCAGCAGCTTTCCAGGGAACGACGAGCAGTACTTC

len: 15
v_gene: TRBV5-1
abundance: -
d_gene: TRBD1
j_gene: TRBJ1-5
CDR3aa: CASSLEGQGNQPQHF
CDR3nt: TGCGCCAGCAGCTTGGAGGGACAGGGGAATCAGCCCCAGCATTTT

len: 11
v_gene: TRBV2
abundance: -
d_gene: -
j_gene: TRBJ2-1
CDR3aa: CASRRGLEQFF
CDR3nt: TGTGCCAGCAGACGGGGACTTGAGCAGTTCTTC

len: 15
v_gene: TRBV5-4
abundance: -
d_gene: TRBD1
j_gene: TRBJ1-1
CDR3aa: CASSLAGQGIGSAFF
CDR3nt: TGTGCCAGCAGCTTGGCGGGACAGGGGATCGGTTCGGCTTTCTTT

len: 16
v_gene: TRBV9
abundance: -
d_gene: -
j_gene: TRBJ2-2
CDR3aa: CASSVAIQGAGGELFF
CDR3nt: TGTGCCAGCAGCGTAGCTATCCAGGGGGCGGGAGGAGAGCTGTTTTTT

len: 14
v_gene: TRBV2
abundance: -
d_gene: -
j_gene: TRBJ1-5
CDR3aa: CASSADGSNQPQHF
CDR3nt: TGTGCCAGCAGCGCTGACGGTAGCAATCAGCCCCAGCATTTT

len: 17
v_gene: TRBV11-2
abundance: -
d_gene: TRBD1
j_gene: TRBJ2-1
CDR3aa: CASSPRDRGSSYNEQFF
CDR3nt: TGTGCCAGCAGCCCGAGGGACAGGGGTAGCTCCTACAATGAGCAGTTCTTC

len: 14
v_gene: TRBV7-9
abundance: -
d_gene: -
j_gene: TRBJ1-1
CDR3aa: CASSRNLERTEAFF
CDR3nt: TGTGCCAGCAGCCGCAACCTAGAGCGCACTGAAGCTTTCTTT

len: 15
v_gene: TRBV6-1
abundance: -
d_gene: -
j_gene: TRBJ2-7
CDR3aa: CASISIEAGNTEQYF
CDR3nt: TGTGCCAGCATTTCAATAGAGGCGGGAAACACCGAGCAGTACTTC

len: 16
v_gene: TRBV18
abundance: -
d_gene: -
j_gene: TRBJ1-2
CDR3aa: CASSPLGQGLNYGYTF
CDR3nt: TGTGCCAGCTCACCATTAGGGCAGGGATTAAACTATGGCTACACCTTC

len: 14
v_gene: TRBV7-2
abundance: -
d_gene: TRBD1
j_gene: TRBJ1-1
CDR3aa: CASSLTRQGRRAFF
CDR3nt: TGTGCCAGCAGCTTAACGAGACAGGGCCGGCGAGCTTTCTTT

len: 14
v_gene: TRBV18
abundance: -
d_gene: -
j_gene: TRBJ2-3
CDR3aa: CASSPQLESDTQYF
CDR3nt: TGTGCCAGCTCACCACAACTGGAATCAGATACGCAGTATTTT

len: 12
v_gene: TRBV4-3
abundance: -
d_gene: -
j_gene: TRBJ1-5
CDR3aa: CASSQDRGPQHF
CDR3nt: TGCGCCAGCAGCCAAGATCGGGGGCCCCAGCATTTT

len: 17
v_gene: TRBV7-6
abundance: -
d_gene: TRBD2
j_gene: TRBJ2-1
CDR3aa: CASSGLAGSRIYNEQFF
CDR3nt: TGTGCCAGCAGCGGACTAGCGGGATCAAGAATATACAATGAGCAGTTCTTC